This T cell receptor (beta chain) was identified during a study of CD8 T cells in Susac syndrome. Findings and caveats of the study: The CD4+ T cell repertoires, which came from Susac syndrome patients, showed no sign of clonal expansion.

As concerns this clonotype: What it binds is not known. A junction boundary mismatches the germline segment, possibly from a read error.

Germline CDR1 SSHAT, CDR2 FNYEAQ (reference sequence). The length of the CDR3 is 19 residues. Sequencing of TCR beta covered CD8+ and CD4+ T cells obtained from blood. Patients with Susac syndrome met the recently defined diagnostic criteria for definite or probable disease. Reverse transcription used about 0.45 to 1 ug RNA and random hexamers. An immunoSEQ multiplex PCR generated amplified TCR beta CDR3 products spanning 54 Vbeta and 13 Jbeta. One entry per CDR3 protein results from TCRdb running MiXCR on the immunoSEQ multiplex PCR reads. Of roughly 180,000 distinct CDR3 sequences in the sample, roughly 94% were seen once.

This clonotype was sampled from a human donor with Susac syndrome. This sequence joins TRBV7-7 and TRBJ2-5, with TRBD2 matching 11 bases. The sample comprised CD4+ T cells from PBMCs. The CDR3 nucleotides are TGTGCTAGCAGCCCAAACCTCCCCCGACTAGCGGGGACCCAAGAGACCCAGTACTTC. This translates into CASSPNLPRLAGTQETQYF. Full variable domain (missing parts from reference TRBV7-7 and TRBJ2-5): GAGVSQSPRYKVTKRGQDVTLRCDPISSHATLYWYQQALGQGPEFLTYFNYEAQPDKSGLPSDRFSAERPEGSISTLTIQRTEQRDSAMYRCASSPNLPRLAGTQETQYFGPGTRLLVL.